The 10 T cell receptor beta chains below all came from one sample that was sequenced in a study of Graves' ophthalmopathy and Graves' hyperthyroidism. The authors amplified TCR beta CDR3 regions from RNA transcripts. In the first round, RT-PCR was carried out with HTBI primers, and a multiplex PCR formed the second round. Each CDR3 protein is one row after TCRdb ran MiXCR on the multiplex PCR reads. The repertoire includes under 350,000 distinct CDR3 sequences, under 20% of them detected once, and around 12% sits in the top ten. Material for sequencing was peripheral blood. The receptor set was obtained from an adult man with Graves' ophthalmopathy.

This clonotype came up many times. The chain recombines TRBV10-3 with TRBJ2-2; TRBD1 agrees at 8 bases. Germline loops: CDR1 ENHRY, CDR2 SYGVKD. Germline trimming cut 6 bases from V and 3 bases from J; bases unmatched to any gene: 3. CDR3 length: 14 residues. The CDR3 DNA follows: TGTGCCATCAGGGGACAGGCTGACACCGGGGAGCTGTTTTTT. Amino acid sequence: CAIRGQADTGELFF.

This clonotype was recorded at least ten times. The chain couples TRBV3-1 to TRBJ2-5, with D unresolved. Between the trimmed V and J ends, which lost 0 bases and 5 bases, there was a span of 16 bases. Germline CDR1 LGHDT, CDR2 YNNKEL (reference sequence). The CDR3 is 16 amino acids. The DNA for the CDR3 is TGTGCCAGCAGCCAAGATCTGTCTAGGGTTGCGGAGACCCAGTACTTC. It yields the protein CASSQDLSRVAETQYF.

This clonotype was recorded many times. The chain employs TRBV15 and TRBJ2-7; the D gene is possibly TRBD1 (6 bases). The CDR3 has 16 residues. V lost 1 base, J lost 2 bases, and 15 bases lay in between. CDR1 is LNHNV, CDR2 YYDKDF, per germline (reference sequence). The CDR3 region is CATSRARDKATYEQYF. CDR3 nucleotides: TGTGCCACCAGCAGAGCCCGGGACAAAGCCACCTACGAGCAGTACTTC.

This clonotype was seen at least ten times. V and J are TRBV12-3 or TRBV12-4 and TRBJ1-3, with D unresolved. V dropped 7 bases and J dropped 2 bases, with 12 bases sitting between them. The CDR3 covers 14 residues. CDR3 loop: CASTPAGPGNTIYF. In DNA form, the CDR3 reads TGTGCCAGCACTCCTGCGGGTCCTGGAAACACCATATATTTT.

This clonotype was observed a few times. The rearrangement uses TRBV12-3 or TRBV12-4 and TRBJ2-4; 8 bases line up with TRBD1. This CDR3 contains 15 residues. Trimming at V came to 6 bases and at J to 7 bases, leaving 11 bases not matched to a gene. The CDR3 loop is CASSQPGTGQNIQYF. DNA for the CDR3: TGTGCCAGCAGCCAACCGGGGACAGGTCAGAACATTCAGTACTTC.

The CDR3 coding sequence is TGTGCCTGGAGCCCAGCGGGGAGAACCTACAATGAGCAGTTCTTC. Its translation: CAWSPAGRTYNEQFF. The J gene is TRBJ2-1, the V gene TRBV30, with TRBD2 identical over 7 bases. CDR1 and CDR2 (germline): GTSNPN, SVGIG (reference sequence). The CDR3 has 15 residues. V lost 3 bases, J lost 2 bases, and 7 bases stayed unmatched.

This clonotype was recorded at least ten times. The chain has TRBV20-1 and TRBJ2-7, with D possibly being TRBD1 or TRBD2 (6 bases each). Trimming removed 0 bases from V and 1 base from J, with 16 bases in between. CDR3 length: 16 amino acids. CDR1 DFQATT and CDR2 SNEGSKA come from the germline V gene (reference sequence). The DNA of the CDR3 is TGCAGTGCTAGAGATCGATGGCGGGACACTTCCTACGAGCAGTACTTC. Protein sequence: CSARDRWRDTSYEQYF.

Only one count was recorded for this clonotype. This chain joins TRBV6-5 and TRBJ2-2, with TRBD1 as a possible D gene (6 bases). Germline CDR1 is MNHEY and CDR2 is SVGAGI. This CDR3 comprises 15 residues. Trimming pared 9 bases from V and 3 bases from J, leaving 17 bases between. The DNA of the CDR3 is TGTGCCAGTATTCTCGGACAGCACCACACCGGGGAGCTGTTTTTT. It specifies CASILGQHHTGELFF.

This clonotype has at least ten counts. The rearrangement uses TRBV28 and TRBJ1-6, with D unclear. Trimming left V 6 bases short and J 14 bases short, with 20 bases between. Germline V gives CDR1 MDHEN, CDR2 SYDVKM. The CDR3 is 14 residues long. CDR3: CASSSVGPAPALHF. The DNA for the CDR3 is TGTGCCAGCAGCTCAGTGGGCCCCGCCCCAGCCCTCCACTTT.

This clonotype was seen repeatedly, ten times or more. The chain has TRBV6-4 and TRBJ1-6; perhaps TRBD1 as D (5 bases). CDR1 and CDR2 (germline): MRHNA, SNTAGT. The CDR3 loop spans 14 amino acids. With 6 bases removed from V and 5 bases from J, the gap between germline ends came to 11 bases. The CDR3: CASRRDGHNSPLHF. In DNA form, the CDR3 reads TGTGCCAGCAGGCGGGACGGCCATAATTCACCCCTCCACTTT.